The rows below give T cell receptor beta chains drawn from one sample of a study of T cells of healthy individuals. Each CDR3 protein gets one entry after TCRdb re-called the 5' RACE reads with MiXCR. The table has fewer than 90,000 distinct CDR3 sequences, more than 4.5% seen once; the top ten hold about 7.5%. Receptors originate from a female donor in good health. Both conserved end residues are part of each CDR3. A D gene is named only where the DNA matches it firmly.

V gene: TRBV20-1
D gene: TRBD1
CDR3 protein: CSARDPGQGRSGGQYF

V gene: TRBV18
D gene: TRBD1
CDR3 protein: CASSPTGTDYGYTF

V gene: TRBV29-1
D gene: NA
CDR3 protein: CSVPSGVPSYNEQFF

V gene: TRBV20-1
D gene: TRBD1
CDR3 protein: CSASSGTGGINSPLHF

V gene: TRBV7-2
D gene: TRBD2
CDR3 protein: CASTRGGAPYEQYF

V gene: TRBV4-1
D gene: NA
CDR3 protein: CASSPTINTGELFF

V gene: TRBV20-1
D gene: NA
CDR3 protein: CSARRQPNQPQHF

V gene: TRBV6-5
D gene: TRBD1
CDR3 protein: CASSYSGTGNQPQHF

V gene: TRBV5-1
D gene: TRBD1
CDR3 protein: CASSPGQGHPETQYF

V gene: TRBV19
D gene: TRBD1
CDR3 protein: CASKIVADRGDGYTF